This T cell receptor (beta chain) emerged from a study of T cells in Graves' hyperthyroidism and ophthalmopathy. TCR beta CDR3 regions were amplified from RNA transcripts. The HTBI primer set was used in a first-round RT-PCR of the TCR CDR3. TCRdb ran MiXCR on the multiplex PCR reads and lists one entry per CDR3 protein. The sample carries hundreds of thousands of distinct CDR3 sequences, roughly 14% recorded once. Germline V gene lookup returns CDR1 SGHNT and CDR2 YENEEA. The CDR3 is made up of 15 amino acids. Trimming took 0 bases from V and 3 from J, leaving 11 bases between them. Study results and caveats: The model's output predicted ophthalmopathy at a median of roughly 6 months prior to onset.

On this clonotype itself: What it binds is not known.

On the basis of clinical symptoms, serum thyroxine and TRAb, thyroid ultrasound and orbital computed tomography, diagnoses were made. The V and J genes are TRBV11-3 and TRBJ1-1; unclear D gene. The sample taken for sequencing was blood. The sequence was collected from a middle-aged woman with Graves' ophthalmopathy. The CDR3: CASSLDGSSYTEAFF. In DNA, the CDR3 is TGTGCCAGCAGCTTAGACGGGTCCTCGTACACTGAAGCTTTCTTT.